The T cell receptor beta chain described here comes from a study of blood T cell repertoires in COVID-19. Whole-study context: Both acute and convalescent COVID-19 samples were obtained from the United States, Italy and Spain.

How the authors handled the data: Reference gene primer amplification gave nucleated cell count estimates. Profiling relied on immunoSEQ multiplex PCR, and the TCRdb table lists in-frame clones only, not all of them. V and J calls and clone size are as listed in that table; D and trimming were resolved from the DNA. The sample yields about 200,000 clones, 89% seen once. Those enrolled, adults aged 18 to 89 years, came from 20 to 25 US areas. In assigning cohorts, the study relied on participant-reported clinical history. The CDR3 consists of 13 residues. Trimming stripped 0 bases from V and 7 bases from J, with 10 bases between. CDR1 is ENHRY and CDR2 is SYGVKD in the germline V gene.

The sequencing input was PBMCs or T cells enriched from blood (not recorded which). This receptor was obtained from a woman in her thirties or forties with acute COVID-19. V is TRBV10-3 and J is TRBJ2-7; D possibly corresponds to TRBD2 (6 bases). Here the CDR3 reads CAISESASGEQYF. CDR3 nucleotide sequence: TGTGCCATCAGTGAGTCAGCCAGCGGGGAGCAGTACTTC.